Below, one TCR beta chain is given with its context. The antigen remains undetermined. This sample is drawn from a study of cytomegalovirus exposure and HLA in healthy donors. General study points: Excluded were some V segments that proved indistinguishable, including TRBV6-2 and TRBV6-3.

Trimming shortened V by 0 bases and J by 0 bases, and 12 bases separated the two germline ends. Germline V gives CDR1 MNHEY, CDR2 SMNVEV (reference sequence). This CDR3 contains 18 residues. The PCR used 60 Vbeta and 13 Jbeta primers. Generated by immunoSEQ multiplex PCR, the TCRdb table keeps only in-frame clones and is missing some. The specimen's table records tens of thousands of clones. The sample taken for sequencing was PBMCs. This receptor was obtained from a woman between 50 and 59 years old in good health and CMV-seropositive. The V gene is TRBV27, the J gene TRBJ2-6, with D maybe TRBD1 (6 bases). CDR3 in DNA: TGTGCCAGCAGTTTATCTTCACAGGGTTTCTCTGGGGCCAACGTCCTGACTTTC. It translates to CASSLSSQGFSGANVLTF.